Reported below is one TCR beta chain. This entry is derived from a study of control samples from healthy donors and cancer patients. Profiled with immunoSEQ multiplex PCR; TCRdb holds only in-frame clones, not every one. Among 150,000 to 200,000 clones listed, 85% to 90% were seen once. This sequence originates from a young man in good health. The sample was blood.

Written as DNA, the CDR3 is TGCGCCAGCACCCTCGGTGGGGGAGAAGAGACCCAGTACTTC. This gives the protein CASTLGGGEETQYF. The rearrangement links TRBV5-1 to TRBJ2-5; tentatively, D is TRBD1 or TRBD2 (5 bases each). Germline V gene sequence: CDR1 SGHRS, CDR2 YFSETQ. Trimming pared 6 bases from V and 3 bases from J, leaving 15 bases between. The CDR3 is made up of 14 amino acids. The full variable domain, with the rest looked up from reference TRBV5-1 and TRBJ2-5, is KAGVTQTPRYLIKTRGQQVTLSCSPISGHRSVSWYQQTPGQGLQFLFEYFSETQRNKGNFPGRFSGRQFSNSRSEMNVSTLELGDSALYLCASTLGGGEETQYFGPGTRLLVL.